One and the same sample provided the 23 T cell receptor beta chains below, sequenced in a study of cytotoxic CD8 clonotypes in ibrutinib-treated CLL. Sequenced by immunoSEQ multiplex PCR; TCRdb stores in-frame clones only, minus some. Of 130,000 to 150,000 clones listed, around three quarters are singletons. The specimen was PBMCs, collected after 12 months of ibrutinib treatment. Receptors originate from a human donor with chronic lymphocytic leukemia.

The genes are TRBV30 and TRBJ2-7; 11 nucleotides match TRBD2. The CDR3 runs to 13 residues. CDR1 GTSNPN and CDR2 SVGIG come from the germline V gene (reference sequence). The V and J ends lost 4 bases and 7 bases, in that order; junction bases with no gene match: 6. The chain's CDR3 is CAWMGASGREQYF. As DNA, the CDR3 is TGTGCCTGGATGGGGGCTAGCGGGAGGGAGCAGTACTTC. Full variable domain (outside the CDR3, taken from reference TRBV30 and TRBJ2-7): SQTIHQWPATLVQPVGSPLSLECTVEGTSNPNLYWYRQAAGRGLQLLFYSVGIGQISSEVPQNLSASRPQDRQFILSSKKLLLSDSGFYLCAWMGASGREQYFGPGTRLTVT.

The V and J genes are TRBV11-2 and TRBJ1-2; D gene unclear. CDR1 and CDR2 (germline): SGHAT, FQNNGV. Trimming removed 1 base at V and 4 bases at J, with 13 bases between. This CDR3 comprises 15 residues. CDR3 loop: CASSLGGGNTYGYTF. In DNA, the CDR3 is TGTGCCAGCAGCTTAGGGGGAGGGAATACCTATGGCTACACCTTC.

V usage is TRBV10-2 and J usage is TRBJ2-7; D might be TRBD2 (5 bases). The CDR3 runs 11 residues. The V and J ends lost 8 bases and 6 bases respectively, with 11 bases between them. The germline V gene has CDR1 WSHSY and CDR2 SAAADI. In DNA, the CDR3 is TGCGCCAGCGAGGGCGGGCGCGAGCAGTACTTC. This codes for CASEGGREQYF.

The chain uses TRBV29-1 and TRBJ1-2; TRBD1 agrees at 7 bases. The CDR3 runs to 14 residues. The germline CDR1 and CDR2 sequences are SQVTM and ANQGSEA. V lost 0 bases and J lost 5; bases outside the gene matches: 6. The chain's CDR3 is CSVEETGQTYGYTF. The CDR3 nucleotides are TGCAGCGTTGAAGAAACGGGACAGACATATGGCTACACCTTC.

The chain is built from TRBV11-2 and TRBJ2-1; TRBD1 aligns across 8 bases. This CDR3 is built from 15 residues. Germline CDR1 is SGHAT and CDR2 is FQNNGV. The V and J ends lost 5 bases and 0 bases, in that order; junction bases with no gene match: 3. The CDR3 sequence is CASSQTGGSYNEQFF. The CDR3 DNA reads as TGTGCCAGCAGCCAAACAGGGGGCTCCTACAATGAGCAGTTCTTC.

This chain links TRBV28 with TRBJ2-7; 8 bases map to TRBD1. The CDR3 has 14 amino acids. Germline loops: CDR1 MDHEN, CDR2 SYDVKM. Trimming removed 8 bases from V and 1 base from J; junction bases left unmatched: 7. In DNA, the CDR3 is TGTGCCAGCGGCAGGGGGCGCGGTTCCTACGAGCAGTACTTC. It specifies CASGRGRGSYEQYF.

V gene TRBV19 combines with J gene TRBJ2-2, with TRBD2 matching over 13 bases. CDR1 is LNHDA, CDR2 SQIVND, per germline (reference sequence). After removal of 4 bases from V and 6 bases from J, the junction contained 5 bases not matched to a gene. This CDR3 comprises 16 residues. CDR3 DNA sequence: TGTGCCAGTAGTAAGACTAGCGGGAGGTCCCCCGGGGAGCTGTTTTTT. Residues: CASSKTSGRSPGELFF.

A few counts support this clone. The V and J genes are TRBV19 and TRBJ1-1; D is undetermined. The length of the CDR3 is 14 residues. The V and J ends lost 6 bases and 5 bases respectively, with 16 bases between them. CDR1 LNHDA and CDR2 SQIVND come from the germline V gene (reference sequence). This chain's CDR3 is CASRSPGTSTEAFF. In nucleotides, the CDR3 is TGTGCCAGTAGGAGTCCCGGAACATCGACTGAAGCTTTCTTT.

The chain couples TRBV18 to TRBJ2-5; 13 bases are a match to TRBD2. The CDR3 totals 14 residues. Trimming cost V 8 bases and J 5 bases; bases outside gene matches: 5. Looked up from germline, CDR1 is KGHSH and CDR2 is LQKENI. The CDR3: CASRTSGRVETQYF. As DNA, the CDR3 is TGTGCCAGCCGGACTAGCGGGAGAGTCGAGACCCAGTACTTC.

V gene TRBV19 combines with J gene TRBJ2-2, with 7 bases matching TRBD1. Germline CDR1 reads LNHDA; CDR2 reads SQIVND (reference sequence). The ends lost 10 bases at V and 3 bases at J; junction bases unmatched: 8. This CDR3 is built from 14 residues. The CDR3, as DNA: TGTGCCACAAAATGGACAGGAGACACCGGGGAGCTGTTTTTT. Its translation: CATKWTGDTGELFF. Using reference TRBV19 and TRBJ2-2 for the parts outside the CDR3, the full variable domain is DGGITQSPKYLFRKEGQNVTLSCEQNLNHDAMYWYRQDPGQGLRLIYYSQIVNDFQKGDIAEGYSVSREKKESFPLTVTSAQKNPTAFYLCATKWTGDTGELFFGEGSRLTVL.

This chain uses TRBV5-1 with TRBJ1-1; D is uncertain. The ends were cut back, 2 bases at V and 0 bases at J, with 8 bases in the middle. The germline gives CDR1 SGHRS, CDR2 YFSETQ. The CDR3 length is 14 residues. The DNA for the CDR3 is TGCGCCAGCAGCTTAGCACAGATGAACACTGAAGCTTTCTTT. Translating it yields CASSLAQMNTEAFF.

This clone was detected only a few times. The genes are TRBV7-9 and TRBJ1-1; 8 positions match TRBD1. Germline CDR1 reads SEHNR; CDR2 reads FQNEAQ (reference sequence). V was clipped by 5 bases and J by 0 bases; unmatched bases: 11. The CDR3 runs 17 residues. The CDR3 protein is CASSTGQGGIMNTEAFF. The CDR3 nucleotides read TGTGCCAGCAGCACTGGACAGGGTGGGATCATGAACACTGAAGCTTTCTTT.

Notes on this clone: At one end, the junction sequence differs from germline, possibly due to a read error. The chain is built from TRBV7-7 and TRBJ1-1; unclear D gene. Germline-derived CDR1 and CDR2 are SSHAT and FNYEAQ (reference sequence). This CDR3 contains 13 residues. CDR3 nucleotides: TGTGCTAGCAGCATCACAATGAACACTGAAGCTTTCTTT. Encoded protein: CASSITMNTEAFF.

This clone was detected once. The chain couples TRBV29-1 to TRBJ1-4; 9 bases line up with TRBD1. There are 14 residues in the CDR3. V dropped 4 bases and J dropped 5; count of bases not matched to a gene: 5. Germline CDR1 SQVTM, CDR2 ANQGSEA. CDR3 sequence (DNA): TGCAGCGTTGGAACAGGGGGCGCGAATGAAAAACTGTTTTTT. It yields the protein CSVGTGGANEKLFF. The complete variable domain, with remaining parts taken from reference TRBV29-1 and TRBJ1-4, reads SAVISQKPSRDICQRGTSLTIQCQVDSQVTMMFWYRQQPGQSLTLIATANQGSEATYESGFVIDKFPISRPNLTFSTLTVSNMSPEDSSIYLCSVGTGGANEKLFFGSGTQLSVL.

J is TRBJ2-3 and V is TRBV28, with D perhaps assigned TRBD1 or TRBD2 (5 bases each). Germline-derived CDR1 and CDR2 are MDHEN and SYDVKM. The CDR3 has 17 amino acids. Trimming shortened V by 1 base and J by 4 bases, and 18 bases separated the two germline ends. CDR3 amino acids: CASSLYPGRDLPDTQYF. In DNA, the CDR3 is TGTGCCAGCAGTTTATACCCGGGCCGGGACCTCCCAGATACGCAGTATTTT.

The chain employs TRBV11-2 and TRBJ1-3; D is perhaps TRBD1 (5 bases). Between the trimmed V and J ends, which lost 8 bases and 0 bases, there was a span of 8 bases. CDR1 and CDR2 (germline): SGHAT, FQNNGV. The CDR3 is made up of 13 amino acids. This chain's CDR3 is CASRQSSGNTIYF. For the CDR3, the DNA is TGTGCCAGCCGACAGTCCTCTGGAAACACCATATATTTT. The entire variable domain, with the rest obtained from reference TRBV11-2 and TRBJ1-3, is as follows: EAGVAQSPRYKIIEKRQSVAFWCNPISGHATLYWYQQILGQGPKLLIQFQNNGVVDDSQLPKDRFSAERLKGVDSTLKIQPAKLEDSAVYLCASRQSSGNTIYFGEGSWLTVV.

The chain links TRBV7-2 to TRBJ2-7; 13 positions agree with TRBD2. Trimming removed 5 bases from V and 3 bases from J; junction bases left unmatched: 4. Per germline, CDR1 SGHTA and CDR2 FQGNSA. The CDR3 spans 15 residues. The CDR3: CASSITSGGVYEQYF. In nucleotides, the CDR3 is TGTGCCAGCAGCATCACTAGCGGGGGGGTCTACGAGCAGTACTTC.

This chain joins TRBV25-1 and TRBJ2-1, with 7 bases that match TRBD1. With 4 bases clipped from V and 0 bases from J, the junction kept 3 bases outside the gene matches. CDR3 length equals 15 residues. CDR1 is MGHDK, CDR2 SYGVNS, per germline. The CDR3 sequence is CASSGQGYSYNEQFF. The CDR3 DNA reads TGTGCCAGCAGTGGACAGGGATACTCCTACAATGAGCAGTTCTTC.

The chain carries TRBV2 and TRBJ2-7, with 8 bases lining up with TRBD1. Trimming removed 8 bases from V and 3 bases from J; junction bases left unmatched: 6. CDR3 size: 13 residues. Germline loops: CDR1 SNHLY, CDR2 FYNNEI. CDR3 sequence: CASDRGIGYEQYF. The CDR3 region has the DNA TGTGCCAGCGACAGGGGTATAGGCTACGAGCAGTACTTC.

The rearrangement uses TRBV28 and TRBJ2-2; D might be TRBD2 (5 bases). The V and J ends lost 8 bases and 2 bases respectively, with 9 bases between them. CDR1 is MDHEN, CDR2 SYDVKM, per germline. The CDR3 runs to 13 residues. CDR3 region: CASVTGNTGELFF. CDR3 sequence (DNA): TGTGCCAGCGTAACGGGAAACACCGGGGAGCTGTTTTTT.

CDR3 sequence (DNA): TGCGCCAGCAGCCAAGACCCCCACAGGGGGCGTGAGACCCAGTACTTC. Encoded protein: CASSQDPHRGRETQYF. The chain employs TRBV4-1 and TRBJ2-5; 9 bases align to TRBD1. With V trimmed by 0 bases and J by 5 bases, 7 bases remained unmatched. The CDR3 contains 16 residues. The germline gives CDR1 MGHRA, CDR2 YSYEKL.

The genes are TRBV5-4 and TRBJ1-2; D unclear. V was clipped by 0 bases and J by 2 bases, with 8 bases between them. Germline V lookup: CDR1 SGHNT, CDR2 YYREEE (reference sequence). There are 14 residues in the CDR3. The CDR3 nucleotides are TGTGCCAGCAGCTTGGGTCCAGACAACTATGGCTACACCTTC. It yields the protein CASSLGPDNYGYTF.

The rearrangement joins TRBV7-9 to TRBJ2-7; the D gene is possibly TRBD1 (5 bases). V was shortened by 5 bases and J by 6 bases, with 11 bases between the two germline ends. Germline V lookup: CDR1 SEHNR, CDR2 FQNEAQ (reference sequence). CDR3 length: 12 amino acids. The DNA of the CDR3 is TGTGCCAGCAGCAGGACAAGTAGCGAGCAGTACTTC. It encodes CASSRTSSEQYF.